Each of the 29 T cell receptor beta chains below was sequenced from the same sample in a study of blood T cell repertoires in COVID-19. TCRdb's table, derived via immunoSEQ multiplex PCR, lists solely in-frame clones and lacks some. The profile shows 70,000 to 95,000 clones, just under 80% of them singletons. Source material: peripheral blood. Receptors originate from a man aged 60 to 75 with COVID-19, enrolled during active disease.

The chain has TRBV5-1 and TRBJ2-2, with 8 bases aligning to TRBD1. The CDR3 runs to 15 residues. The trim removed 4 bases at V and 3 bases at J, leaving 5 bases unmatched. In germline, CDR1 is SGHRS, CDR2 YFSETQ. This CDR3 reads CASSPTGADTGELFF. The CDR3 DNA sequence: TGCGCCAGCAGCCCGACAGGGGCGGACACCGGGGAGCTGTTTTTT.

V is TRBV11-1 and J is TRBJ2-7; maybe TRBD2 (7 bases). The CDR3 has 15 residues. Germline values: CDR1 SGHAT, CDR2 FQDESV (reference sequence). V shed 5 bases and J shed 1 base, with 15 bases lying between them. Here the CDR3 reads CASSPPGEGSYEQYF. In DNA, the CDR3 is TGTGCCAGCAGCCCCCCAGGGGAGGGGTCCTACGAGCAGTACTTC.

This clone turned up a few times. Sequence at one end of the junction differs from germline and may be a read error. The chain is built from TRBV7-9 and TRBJ1-4; D is ambiguous. The CDR3 runs to 13 residues. Germline CDR1 and CDR2: SEHNR and FQNEAQ (reference sequence). The CDR3 reads CASAPPPNAKLFF. The DNA for the CDR3 is TGTGCCAGCGCTCCGCCTCCTAATGCAAAACTGTTTTTT.

This chain uses TRBV5-6 with TRBJ1-1; D uncertain. This CDR3 contains 15 residues. CDR1 and CDR2 from the germline V gene are SGHDT and YYEEEE. Trimming took 0 bases from V and 8 from J, leaving 17 bases between them. The CDR3 DNA is TGTGCCAGCAGCTTGGGAGGGCCAGCCCTGGGAGAAGCTTTCTTT. Protein sequence: CASSLGGPALGEAFF.

The chain combines TRBV18 with TRBJ2-3, with no clear D. With 3 bases removed from V and 4 bases from J, the gap between germline ends came to 8 bases. Germline V CDR1 and CDR2: KGHSH, LQKENI. The length of the CDR3 is 13 residues. The CDR3 loop reads CASSPRKADTQYF. The CDR3 nucleotides read TGTGCCAGCTCACCGAGAAAAGCAGATACGCAGTATTTT.

This clone was found a few times. This sequence joins TRBV4-1 and TRBJ2-7, with 8 positions matching TRBD2. J was trimmed by 6 bases and V by 4 bases; bases with no gene match: 14. The germline V gene encodes CDR1 MGHRA and CDR2 YSYEKL. The CDR3 runs to 16 residues. The CDR3: CASSRRAAGEVGEQYF. The DNA of the CDR3 is TGCGCCAGCAGCCGGCGAGCAGCGGGAGAGGTTGGCGAGCAGTACTTC.

This rearrangement joins TRBV6-5 to TRBJ1-5; TRBD1 might be the D (5 bases). V was shortened by 4 bases and J by 6 bases, with 16 bases between the two germline ends. The CDR3 length is 15 residues. From germline, CDR1 is MNHEY and CDR2 SVGAGI. The CDR3 DNA reads TGTGCCAGCAGTTCTACCGGAAGGGGCGGTCAGCCCCAGCATTTT. This encodes CASSSTGRGGQPQHF.

This clone was recorded a few times. The chain uses TRBV12-3 or TRBV12-4 and TRBJ1-5; D not resolved. Deletions cut 1 base from V and 11 bases from J, with 12 bases between. CDR3 size: 13 residues. The CDR3 reads CASSLGPTRSQHF. Written as DNA, the CDR3 is TGTGCCAGCAGTTTAGGCCCTACCCGATCCCAGCATTTT.

The V gene is TRBV30, the J gene TRBJ2-7; 9 bases fit TRBD1. V gave up 3 bases and J gave up 3 bases; unmatched junction bases: 6. The CDR3 runs 14 residues. Germline V lookup: CDR1 GTSNPN, CDR2 SVGIG (reference sequence). CDR3 nucleotide sequence: TGTGCCTGGAGGAAACAGGGGGCCCTCTACGAGCAGTACTTC. Translated, it gives CAWRKQGALYEQYF.

The rearrangement links TRBV9 to TRBJ2-2; 10 bases align to TRBD2. The length of the CDR3 is 19 residues. J lost 7 bases, V lost 3 bases, and 18 bases had no gene match. Germline V gene lookup returns CDR1 SGDLS and CDR2 YYNGEE. The chain's CDR3 is CASSGLPGLAIRRDGELFF. CDR3 nucleotides: TGTGCCAGCAGCGGTTTACCGGGACTAGCGATTCGCCGTGACGGGGAGCTGTTTTTT.

This chain connects TRBV2 to TRBJ1-4; D is possibly TRBD1 (5 bases). Germline-derived CDR1 and CDR2 are SNHLY and FYNNEI. Deletions cut 6 bases from V and 2 bases from J, with 7 bases between. This CDR3 region has 13 residues. In DNA form, the CDR3 reads TGTGCCAGCAGGGGGGGGACTAATGAAAAACTGTTTTTT. Translating gives CASRGGTNEKLFF.

The chain links TRBV2 to TRBJ1-1; 9 nucleotides agree with TRBD1. The CDR3 extends over 13 amino acids. Germline lookup yields CDR1 SNHLY and CDR2 FYNNEI. Unmatched junction bases numbered 4, after V lost 10 bases and J lost 1 base. CDR3 nucleotide sequence: TGTGCCACCAAACAGGGGGCGAACACTGAAGCTTTCTTT. Amino acid sequence: CATKQGANTEAFF.

The V and J genes are TRBV30 and TRBJ1-2; 9 nucleotides align to TRBD1. With 3 bases clipped from V and 4 bases from J, the junction kept 9 bases outside the gene matches. This CDR3 is built from 15 residues. The V gene's germline CDR1 is GTSNPN and CDR2 SVGIG (reference sequence). CDR3 residues: CAWSRDRASSYGYTF. The CDR3 nucleotides read TGTGCCTGGAGCCGGGACAGGGCTTCTAGCTATGGCTACACCTTC.

The CDR3: CASSPRTGSQKLFF. The CDR3 nucleotides are TGTGCCAGCTCACCCCGGACAGGGAGTCAAAAACTGTTTTTT. V and J are TRBV18 and TRBJ1-4, with 8 nucleotides matching TRBD1. The V and J ends lost 3 bases and 9 bases, in that order; junction bases with no gene match: 6. Germline values: CDR1 KGHSH, CDR2 LQKENI. There are 14 residues in the CDR3.

The chain carries TRBV5-6 and TRBJ2-7, with D possibly being TRBD1 (6 bases). V was pared by 2 bases and J by 2 bases, with 11 bases between. CDR1 and CDR2 from the germline V gene are SGHDT and YYEEEE. The CDR3 covers 14 residues. The chain's CDR3 is CASSLWGRTYEQYF. The CDR3 DNA sequence: TGTGCCAGCAGCTTATGGGGGCGCACCTACGAGCAGTACTTC.

The chain joins TRBV7-6 to TRBJ1-4, with 7 nucleotides matching TRBD1. Germline CDR1 reads SGHVS; CDR2 reads FNYEAQ. This CDR3 has 15 residues. The junction had 4 bases not matched to a gene; V was cut back by 1 base and J by 5 bases. This CDR3 is CASSLGQGVNEKLFF. The CDR3 nucleotides read TGTGCCAGCAGCTTAGGGCAGGGGGTCAATGAAAAACTGTTTTTT.

This chain's CDR3 is CASSKVQHREGGELFF. The CDR3 DNA follows: TGTGCCAGCAGCAAAGTCCAACACAGGGAGGGCGGGGAGCTGTTTTTT. The chain uses TRBV21-1 and TRBJ2-2; the D call in the table, TRBD2, was not verified against the DNA. TRBV21-1 is a documented pseudogene. The CDR3 has 16 residues.

V and J are TRBV7-9 and TRBJ1-6; the match to TRBD1 covers 8 bases. V lost 5 bases to trimming and J lost 10 bases; unmatched junction nucleotides: 7. The CDR3 length is 14 residues. Germline assignment: CDR1 SEHNR and CDR2 FQNEAQ (reference sequence). The CDR3 DNA is TGTGCCAGCAGCGCAGGACAGGGAGACTCACCCCTCCACTTT. Its translation: CASSAGQGDSPLHF.

The gene calls are TRBV12-3 or TRBV12-4 and TRBJ1-1; TRBD1 is a possible D gene (5 bases). This CDR3 has 12 amino acids. V lost 3 bases and J 11 bases, leaving 13 bases between the germline ends. The CDR3 loop reads CASSFGREVAFF. The CDR3, as DNA: TGTGCCAGCAGTTTTGGCAGGGAGGTTGCTTTCTTT.

V and J are TRBV6-1 and TRBJ1-1; the match to TRBD1 covers 8 bases. The germline V gene encodes CDR1 MNHNS and CDR2 SASEGT. V trimming: 3 bases; J trimming: 3 bases; junction bases outside the gene matches: 12. This CDR3 has 17 amino acids. DNA for the CDR3: TGTGCCAGCAGTGATGGGGGGCAGGGGGCGGCGGACACTGAAGCTTTCTTT. Amino acids: CASSDGGQGAADTEAFF.

J is TRBJ2-5 and V is TRBV9, with 8 bases matching TRBD2. The ends lost 0 bases at V and 1 base at J; junction bases unmatched: 8. Germline CDR1 SGDLS, CDR2 YYNGEE. This CDR3 is built from 17 residues. CDR3 DNA sequence: TGTGCCAGCAGCGTAGAAAGCGGGAGAGTGAGCCAAGAGACCCAGTACTTC. This translates into CASSVESGRVSQETQYF.

As regards this clone: An end of the junction differs from the germline gene, which may be a read error. The V gene is TRBV19, the J gene TRBJ2-3, with D maybe TRBD1 (7 bases). The CDR3 is 12 residues long. Germline lookup yields CDR1 LNHDA and CDR2 SQIVND (reference sequence). The CDR3 DNA follows: TGTGCCACTGGACAGGCTGGAGGGACGCGGTATTTT. Protein: CATGQAGGTRYF.

The chain uses TRBV5-1 and TRBJ2-2; no reliable D call. The CDR3 consists of 15 residues. The ends were cut back, 1 base at V and 0 bases at J, with 7 bases in the middle. The germline V gene encodes CDR1 SGHRS and CDR2 YFSETQ. The CDR3 spells CASSLQDPNTGELFF. The CDR3, as DNA: TGCGCCAGCAGCTTGCAGGATCCGAACACCGGGGAGCTGTTTTTT.

The chain joins TRBV18 to TRBJ2-7, with 7 bases aligning to TRBD1. From germline, CDR1 is KGHSH and CDR2 LQKENI. The V segment lost 0 bases and the J segment 0 bases; nucleotides outside the gene matches: 5. This CDR3 comprises 16 residues. In DNA, the CDR3 is TGTGCCAGCTCACCACCTAGTAGGGACAGCTCCTACGAGCAGTACTTC. Translated, it gives CASSPPSRDSSYEQYF.

This chain links TRBV9 with TRBJ2-7; tentative D call: TRBD1 (6 bases). Trimming left V 3 bases short and J 5 bases short, with 12 bases between. Germline lookup yields CDR1 SGDLS and CDR2 YYNGEE. This CDR3 has 13 amino acids. CDR3 sequence (DNA): TGTGCCAGCAGCGCCCGCCAGGGGAACGAGCAGTACTTC. Protein sequence: CASSARQGNEQYF.

This chain uses TRBV5-1 with TRBJ1-1, with D perhaps matching TRBD1 (5 bases). There are 16 residues in the CDR3. V gave up 4 bases and J gave up 1 base, with 17 bases separating them. The germline gives CDR1 SGHRS, CDR2 YFSETQ. The CDR3 sequence is CASSGGGGDPNTEAFF. The CDR3, as DNA: TGCGCCAGCAGCGGCGGGGGGGGAGACCCGAACACTGAAGCTTTCTTT.

This clone was counted a few times. J is TRBJ2-3 and V is TRBV29-1; tentatively, D is TRBD1 (7 bases). The CDR3 is made up of 15 amino acids. Trimming pared 7 bases from V and 0 bases from J, leaving 17 bases between. CDR1 is SQVTM, CDR2 ANQGSEA, per germline. The CDR3 reads CSAPGGQVSTDTQYF. The DNA for the CDR3 is TGCAGCGCCCCAGGGGGGCAGGTGAGCACAGATACGCAGTATTTT.

The chain combines TRBV3-1 (or the pseudogene TRBV3-2) with TRBJ2-5, with TRBD2 matching over 7 bases. Germline assignment: CDR1 LGHDT and CDR2 YNNKEL (reference sequence). This CDR3 spans 15 amino acids. The junction had 7 bases not matched to a gene; V was cut back by 1 base and J by 5 bases. CDR3: CASSQGGGGIETQYF. CDR3 sequence (DNA): TGTGCCAGCAGCCAAGGTGGGGGGGGTATCGAGACCCAGTACTTC.

The chain joins TRBV5-5 to TRBJ1-1; D is undetermined. The CDR3 is 15 amino acids. V lost 4 bases and J 2 bases, leaving 15 bases between the germline ends. CDR1 and CDR2 (germline): SGHKS, YYEKEE (reference sequence). CDR3 DNA: TGTGCCAGCAGCCTTGGTTCGGGGTTCAACACTGAAGCTTTCTTT. Protein: CASSLGSGFNTEAFF.